This TCR beta chain was captured by sequencing in a study of T cells in Graves' hyperthyroidism and ophthalmopathy. The table lists this clonotype with many counts. Its antigen is unknown. It was RNA transcripts that yielded the amplified TCR beta CDR3 regions. In the first-round RT-PCR of the TCR CDR3, the HTBI primer set was used. One entry per CDR3 protein, called by TCRdb with MiXCR from the multiplex PCR reads. The sample records hundreds of thousands of distinct CDR3 sequences, around 20% being singletons. Germline V CDR1 and CDR2: DFQATT, SNEGSKA (reference sequence). V shed 0 bases and J 2 bases; nucleotides not matched to a gene: 3. The CDR3 length is 14 residues. Study outcomes and limitations: With a median lead of approximately six months before onset, the model predicted ophthalmopathy.

The sequenced sample was blood. This chain links TRBV20-1 with TRBJ2-5; 7 nucleotides agree with TRBD1. This TCR came from a young man with Graves' ophthalmopathy. Here the CDR3 reads CSARDGGQQETQYF. The CDR3, as DNA: TGCAGTGCTAGAGATGGGGGACAGCAAGAGACCCAGTACTTC.